Presented here are 21 T cell receptor beta chains from one specimen sequenced in a study of blood T cell repertoires in COVID-19. The method was immunoSEQ multiplex PCR; TCRdb's version includes in-frame clones alone and lacks a portion of them. Here the sample spans 130,000 to 150,000 clones, approximately 90% being singletons. Sequences were obtained from peripheral blood. The receptors come from a woman aged 40 to 50 with acute or convalescent COVID-19.

The rearrangement joins TRBV7-6 to TRBJ1-3; D might be TRBD1 (5 bases). Germline V gene lookup returns CDR1 SGHVS and CDR2 FNYEAQ. This CDR3 contains 15 residues. V lost 1 base to trimming and J lost 2 bases, with 9 bases between them. Here the CDR3 reads CASSLVPGPGNTIYF. DNA of the CDR3: TGTGCCAGCAGCTTAGTTCCAGGGCCTGGAAACACCATATATTTT.

V and J are TRBV9 and TRBJ2-3, with 9 nucleotides matching TRBD2. There are 15 residues in the CDR3. V dropped 4 bases and J dropped 6; count of bases not matched to a gene: 9. Germline CDR1 reads SGDLS; CDR2 reads YYNGEE. The CDR3 spells CASSPLAGSPDTQYF. The DNA for the CDR3 is TGTGCCAGCAGCCCCCTAGCGGGGTCACCTGATACGCAGTATTTT. Drawing the rest from reference TRBV9 and TRBJ2-3, the complete variable domain is DSGVTQTPKHLITATGQRVTLRCSPRSGDLSVYWYQQSLDQGLQFLIQYYNGEERAKGNILERFSAQQFPDLHSELNLSSLELGDSALYFCASSPLAGSPDTQYFGPGTRLTVL.

This clone was observed a few times. This chain joins TRBV5-1 and TRBJ2-7; 15 nucleotides match TRBD2. CDR3 length: 17 amino acids. The germline CDR1 and CDR2 sequences are SGHRS and YFSETQ. Germline trimming cut 3 bases from V and 2 bases from J; bases unmatched to any gene: 6. In nucleotides, the CDR3 is TGCGCCAGCAGCTCCGGGACTAGCGGGAGGCTCGCCTACGAGCAGTACTTC. It encodes CASSSGTSGRLAYEQYF.

The chain couples TRBV12-5 to TRBJ1-4, with unresolved D. The CDR3 extends over 13 amino acids. Looked up from germline, CDR1 is LGHNT and CDR2 is FRNRAP. V lost 0 bases and J lost 7, with 6 bases in between. The CDR3 is CASGLVRFEKLFF. CDR3 nucleotide sequence: TGTGCTAGTGGTTTGGTGAGGTTTGAAAAACTGTTTTTT.

V gene TRBV29-1 combines with J gene TRBJ2-3, with D possibly TRBD2 on 5 matching bases. This CDR3 spans 15 amino acids. V was cut by 4 bases and J by 0 bases, with 14 bases left in between. Germline V gives CDR1 SQVTM, CDR2 ANQGSEA. The CDR3 DNA reads as TGCAGCGTTGTTCCGTCGCGGACTAGCACAGATACGCAGTATTTT. Amino acids: CSVVPSRTSTDTQYF.

The chain employs TRBV5-1 and TRBJ2-3, with TRBD1 identical over 10 bases. The CDR3 spans 14 residues. The V gene's germline CDR1 is SGHRS and CDR2 YFSETQ. V shed 4 bases and J 4 bases; nucleotides not matched to a gene: 3. The CDR3 DNA sequence: TGCGCCAGCAGCCCGGGACAGGGGTCAGATACGCAGTATTTT. Its translation: CASSPGQGSDTQYF.

The V gene is TRBV19, the J gene TRBJ2-7, with 7 nucleotides matching TRBD2. Germline V gene sequence: CDR1 LNHDA, CDR2 SQIVND (reference sequence). The CDR3 is made up of 11 amino acids. V lost 5 bases and J lost 8; bases outside the gene matches: 3. The CDR3 loop is CASSPGGKQYF. For the CDR3, the DNA is TGTGCCAGTAGTCCGGGGGGTAAGCAGTACTTC.

This clone was seen once. The chain combines TRBV7-9 with TRBJ1-6, with 9 positions matching TRBD1. The CDR3 runs 15 residues. J gave up 10 bases and V 4 bases, and 8 bases lay outside the gene matches. Per the germline V gene, CDR1 is SEHNR and CDR2 is FQNEAQ (reference sequence). The CDR3 here is CASSSTGGARSPLHF. CDR3 nucleotide sequence: TGTGCCAGCAGCTCCACAGGGGGCGCGCGGTCACCCCTCCACTTT.

The rearrangement joins TRBV1 to TRBJ2-7; the DNA was not compared with TRBD2, the D call given in the table. TRBV1 is described as a pseudogene. The CDR3 has 14 residues. For the CDR3, the DNA is TGCACCAGCAGCCGCCGACTAGCGGACTACGAGCAGTACTTC. Amino acid sequence: CTSSRRLADYEQYF.

The J gene is TRBJ2-1, the V gene TRBV6-2 or TRBV6-3, with TRBD2 identical over 10 bases. Trimming took 3 bases from V and 7 from J; bases not matched to a gene: 15. The length of the CDR3 is 18 residues. Germline CDR1 MNHEY, CDR2 SVGEGT. DNA of the CDR3: TGTGCCAGCAGTTATTTAAGCGCGTCGGCTAGCGGGAGAAATGAGCAGTTCTTC. Protein product: CASSYLSASASGRNEQFF.

A note on this clone: The junction and the germline gene differ at one end; a read error may be behind it. V usage is TRBV7-7 and J usage is TRBJ2-5; 9 bases match TRBD1. Germline V gene data show CDR1 as SSHAT and CDR2 as FNYEAQ (reference sequence). This CDR3 region has 15 residues. CDR3 protein: CASSLGTGTQETQYF. The CDR3 DNA is TGTGCTAGCAGCTTGGGGACAGGGACACAAGAGACCCAGTACTTC.

V gene TRBV28 combines with J gene TRBJ2-7; maybe TRBD2 (5 bases). This CDR3 region has 16 residues. From germline, CDR1 is MDHEN and CDR2 SYDVKM. The V end lost 7 bases, the J end lost 0 bases, and 19 bases lay between the germline ends. CDR3 in DNA: TGTGCCAGCACCACCTGGAGAGGGCTAAGCTCCTACGAGCAGTACTTC. This translates into CASTTWRGLSSYEQYF.

V is TRBV28 and J is TRBJ2-7; D call uncertain. Germline CDR1 is MDHEN and CDR2 is SYDVKM. V shed 5 bases and J shed 3 bases, with 5 bases lying between them. The CDR3 runs to 11 residues. DNA for the CDR3: TGTGCCAGCAGTCCCCTCTACGAGCAGTACTTC. Encoded protein: CASSPLYEQYF. Based on the CDR3 plus reference TRBV28 and TRBJ2-7, the full variable domain is DVKVTQSSRYLVKRTGEKVFLECVQDMDHENMFWYRQDPGLGLRLIYFSYDVKMKEKGDIPEGYSVSREKKERFSLILESASTNQTSMYLCASSPLYEQYFGPGTRLTVT.

The chain links TRBV9 to TRBJ1-2; the D is unclear. The germline V gene has CDR1 SGDLS and CDR2 YYNGEE. There are 13 residues in the CDR3. Trimming cost V 0 bases and J 6 bases, with 9 bases left between them. The DNA for the CDR3 is TGTGCCAGCAGCGTAGGTACCGGGGATGGCTACACCTTC. This codes for CASSVGTGDGYTF.

The rearrangement uses TRBV5-4 and TRBJ1-2, with 7 bases lining up with TRBD1. Germline CDR1 reads SGHNT; CDR2 reads YYREEE (reference sequence). Trimming at V came to 4 bases and at J to 12 bases, leaving 33 bases not matched to a gene. CDR3 length equals 20 residues. Here the CDR3 reads CASSGAFPTGRRVGWADHTF. CDR3 DNA: TGTGCCAGCAGCGGGGCATTCCCGACAGGGAGGCGGGTTGGATGGGCCGATCACACCTTC.

This clone was seen just once. This CDR3 is CASSQTGRSDYGYTF. The CDR3 coding sequence is TGTGCCAGCAGCCAGACAGGGAGGTCCGACTATGGCTACACCTTC. This chain joins TRBV4-2 and TRBJ1-2; 7 nucleotides align to TRBD1. CDR1 and CDR2 (germline): LGHNA, YNFKEQ. The CDR3 is 15 amino acids. V was pared by 3 bases and J by 3 bases, with 7 bases of the junction left unmatched.

The chain couples TRBV19 to TRBJ2-7, with D maybe TRBD2 (6 bases). Trimming took off 3 bases at V and 5 bases at J, with 11 bases between the two ends. CDR3 length: 13 residues. Per germline, CDR1 LNHDA and CDR2 SQIVND (reference sequence). CDR3 bases: TGTGCCAGTAGTATGTACGGGAGCGACGAGCAGTACTTC. Its translation is CASSMYGSDEQYF.

CDR3: CAWSVAGMGDEQFF. CDR3 nucleotides: TGTGCCTGGAGTGTGGCAGGGATGGGCGATGAGCAGTTCTTC. The chain carries TRBV30 and TRBJ2-1, with a possible D match to TRBD1 (5 bases). CDR1 GTSNPN and CDR2 SVGIG come from the germline V gene (reference sequence). The CDR3 has 14 amino acids. Trimming shortened V by 0 bases and J by 8 bases, and 14 bases separated the two germline ends.

The gene calls are TRBV5-6 and TRBJ2-1; TRBD2 aligns across 8 bases. Looked up from germline, CDR1 is SGHDT and CDR2 is YYEEEE. The V and J ends lost 1 base and 3 bases, in that order; junction bases with no gene match: 6. This CDR3 is built from 16 residues. The CDR3 reads CASSLNAGGNYNEQFF. CDR3 nucleotide sequence: TGTGCCAGCAGCTTGAATGCGGGGGGAAACTACAATGAGCAGTTCTTC.

The CDR3 sequence is CASSEPGLITDTQYF. In DNA form, the CDR3 reads TGTGCCAGCAGTGAACCGGGACTGATCACAGATACGCAGTATTTT. The chain couples TRBV6-1 to TRBJ2-3; tentative D call: TRBD2 (6 bases). Trimming shortened V by 2 bases and J by 2 bases, and 11 bases separated the two germline ends. Per germline, CDR1 MNHNS and CDR2 SASEGT. The CDR3 totals 15 residues.

The V and J genes are TRBV9 and TRBJ1-4; possible D gene TRBD1, 5 bases. This CDR3 comprises 14 residues. Trimming removed 3 bases at V and 7 bases at J, with 13 bases between. Per germline, CDR1 SGDLS and CDR2 YYNGEE. CDR3 sequence (DNA): TGTGCCAGCAGCGCCTACGGGGGTAGTGAAAAACTGTTTTTT. This sequence encodes CASSAYGGSEKLFF.